The entry below gives a single TCR beta chain sequence along with its context. What it recognizes is unknown. The germline gives CDR1 GTSNPN, CDR2 SVGIG (reference sequence). Trimming took 3 bases from V and 5 from J, leaving 14 bases between them. The CDR3 runs to 14 residues. This sample is drawn from a study of cytomegalovirus exposure and HLA in healthy donors. Study-wide results and caveats: Under 20,000 TCR beta sequences were associated with HLA alleles at 0.05 false discovery rate in a later analysis. The study assumed roughly uniform donor sequencing depth for presence/absence analyses. When a later analysis compared HLA-associated TCR beta chains with equally common others, the HLA-associated chains turned out to be more clonally expanded and to have lower generation probabilities. Later on, an analysis found that several of the most significant clusters appeared to be linked to common viral pathogens, which included parvovirus B19.

Primers for the PCR totalled 60 Vbeta and 13 Jbeta. Assay: immunoSEQ multiplex PCR; the TCRdb copy retains only in-frame clones and omits some. Its listing shows roughly 60,000 clones. The source of this sequence is a woman under 30 in good health and CMV-seronegative. Sample: PBMCs. The chain has TRBV30 and TRBJ1-5; a possible D gene is TRBD1 (6 bases). The CDR3 sequence: CAWSGVQGHQPQHF. CDR3 sequence (DNA): TGTGCCTGGAGCGGAGTGCAGGGGCATCAGCCCCAGCATTTT. The full variable domain, completed using reference TRBV30 and TRBJ1-5, is SQTIHQWPATLVQPVGSPLSLECTVEGTSNPNLYWYRQAAGRGLQLLFYSVGIGQISSEVPQNLSASRPQDRQFILSSKKLLLSDSGFYLCAWSGVQGHQPQHFGDGTRLSIL.